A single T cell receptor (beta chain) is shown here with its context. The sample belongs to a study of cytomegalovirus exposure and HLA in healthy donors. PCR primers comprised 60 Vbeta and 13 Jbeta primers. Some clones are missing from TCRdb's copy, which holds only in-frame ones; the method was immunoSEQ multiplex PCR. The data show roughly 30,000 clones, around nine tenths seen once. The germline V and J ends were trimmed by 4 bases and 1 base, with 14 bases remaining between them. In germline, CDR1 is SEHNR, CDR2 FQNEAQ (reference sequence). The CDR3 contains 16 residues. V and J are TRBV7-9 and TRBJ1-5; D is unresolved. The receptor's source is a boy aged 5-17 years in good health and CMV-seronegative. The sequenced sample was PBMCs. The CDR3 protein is CASSSETGWSNQPQHF. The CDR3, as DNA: TGTGCCAGCAGCTCCGAGACGGGTTGGAGCAATCAGCCCCAGCATTTT.